The clone carrying this T cell receptor (beta chain) was counted once. Its specificity is unknown. Researchers divided each subset's genomic DNA evenly across several immunoSEQ plates. Sequenced by immunoSEQ multiplex PCR; TCRdb stores in-frame clones only, minus some. Of fewer than 1 million clones listed, roughly 96% are singletons. Trimming removed 3 bases at V and 3 bases at J, with 9 bases between. This CDR3 is 13 amino acids long. Per germline, CDR1 MNHNS and CDR2 SASEGT. This record comes from a study of shared clonotypes between healthy human individuals. Broader study findings: Only blood was sampled; tissue repertoires likely differ.

CD45RO-negative CD8 cells positively selected for CCR7 made up the naive population, which excluded terminally differentiated effector memory CD45RA+ cells. The donor cohort consisted entirely of Caucasian adults residing in Nashville, Tennessee. V usage is TRBV6-1 and J usage is TRBJ2-7; D is possibly TRBD2 (6 bases). This clonotype originated in a man younger than 45 in good health. The sequencing sample was made of naive CD8+ T cells sorted from blood. The CDR3 nucleotides read TGTGCCAGCAGTGATGGGGGGTTCTACGAGCAGTACTTC. Translated, it gives CASSDGGFYEQYF.